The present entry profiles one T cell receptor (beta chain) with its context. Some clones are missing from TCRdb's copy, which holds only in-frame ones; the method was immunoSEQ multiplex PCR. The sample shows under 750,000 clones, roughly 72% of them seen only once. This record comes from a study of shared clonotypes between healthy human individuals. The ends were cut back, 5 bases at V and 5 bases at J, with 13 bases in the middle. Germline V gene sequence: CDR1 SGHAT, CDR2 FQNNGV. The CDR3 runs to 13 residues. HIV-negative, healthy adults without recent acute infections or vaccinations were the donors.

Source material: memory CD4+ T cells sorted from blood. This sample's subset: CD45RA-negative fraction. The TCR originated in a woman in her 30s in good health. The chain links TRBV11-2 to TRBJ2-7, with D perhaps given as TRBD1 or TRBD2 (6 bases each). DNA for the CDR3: TGTGCCAGCAGCCCGGGGGCAGGCCACGAGCAGTACTTC. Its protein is CASSPGAGHEQYF.